This entry concerns a single T cell receptor (beta chain). The CDR3 covers 15 residues. Germline V gene sequence: CDR1 SEHNR, CDR2 FQNEAQ (reference sequence). V shed 5 bases and J 5 bases; nucleotides not matched to a gene: 8. In the study's own analysis: Estimated nucleated cell counts came from reference gene primer amplification. Only in-frame clones appear in the TCRdb table, and some are missing; sequencing was by immunoSEQ multiplex PCR. D and trimming come from the DNA, and the V and J calls and clone size come from that table. Of 230,000 or so clones listed, 84% are singletons. This entry comes from a study of blood T cell repertoires in COVID-19. Overall study context: Spain, Italy and the United States supplied samples that represented acute and convalescent COVID-19. From T cells, B-cell-depleted T cells, or PBMCs came the material, which was cDNA or gDNA.

This sequence originates from a man aged 50 to 59 with active or convalescent COVID-19. This chain links TRBV7-9 with TRBJ2-3, with TRBD1 identical over 9 bases. The material sequenced was peripheral blood. The CDR3 reads CASSPGTGLEDTQYF. The CDR3 DNA sequence: TGTGCCAGCAGCCCCGGGACAGGGCTTGAAGATACGCAGTATTTT.